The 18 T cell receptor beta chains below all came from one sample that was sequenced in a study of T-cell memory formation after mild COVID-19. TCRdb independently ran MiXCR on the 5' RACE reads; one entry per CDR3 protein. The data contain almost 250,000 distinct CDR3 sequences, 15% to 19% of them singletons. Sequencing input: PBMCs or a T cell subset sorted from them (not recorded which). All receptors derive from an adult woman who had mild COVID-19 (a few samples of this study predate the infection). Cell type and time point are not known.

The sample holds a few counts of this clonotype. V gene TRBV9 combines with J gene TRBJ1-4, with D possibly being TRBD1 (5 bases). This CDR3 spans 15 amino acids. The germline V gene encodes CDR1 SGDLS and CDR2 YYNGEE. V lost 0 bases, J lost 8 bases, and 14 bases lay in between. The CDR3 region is CASSVAGNREEKLFF. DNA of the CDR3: TGTGCCAGCAGCGTAGCAGGGAACCGTGAGGAAAAACTGTTTTTT.

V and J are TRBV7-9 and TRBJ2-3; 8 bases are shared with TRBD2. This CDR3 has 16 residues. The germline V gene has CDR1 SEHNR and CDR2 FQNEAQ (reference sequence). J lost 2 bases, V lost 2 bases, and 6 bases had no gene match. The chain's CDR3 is CASSLTSGGLTDTQYF. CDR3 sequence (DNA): TGTGCCAGCAGCTTAACCAGCGGGGGCCTCACAGATACGCAGTATTTT.

Here the CDR3 DNA reads TGTGCCAGCAGCGATTCAGGGACGCAGTACTTC. This sequence encodes CASSDSGTQYF. The chain uses TRBV6-2 or TRBV6-3 and TRBJ2-7; TRBD1 or TRBD2 may be the D gene (5 bases each). This CDR3 is 11 amino acids long. Germline V lookup: CDR1 MNHEY, CDR2 SVGEGT. The germline V and J ends were trimmed by 6 bases and 9 bases, with 12 bases remaining between them.

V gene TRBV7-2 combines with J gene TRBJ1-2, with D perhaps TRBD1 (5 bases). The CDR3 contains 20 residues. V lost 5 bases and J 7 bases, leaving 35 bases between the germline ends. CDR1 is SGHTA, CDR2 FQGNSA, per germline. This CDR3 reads CASSPPGLQNLLTKTGGYTF. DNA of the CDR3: TGTGCCAGCAGCCCCCCGGGACTCCAGAACCTACTCACCAAGACGGGTGGCTACACCTTC.

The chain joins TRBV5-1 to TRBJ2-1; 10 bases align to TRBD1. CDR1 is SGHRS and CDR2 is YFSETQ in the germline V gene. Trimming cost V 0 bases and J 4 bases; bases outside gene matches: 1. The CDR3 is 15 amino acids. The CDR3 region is CASSLGGQGYNEQFF. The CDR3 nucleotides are TGCGCCAGCAGCTTGGGGGGACAGGGGTACAATGAGCAGTTCTTC.

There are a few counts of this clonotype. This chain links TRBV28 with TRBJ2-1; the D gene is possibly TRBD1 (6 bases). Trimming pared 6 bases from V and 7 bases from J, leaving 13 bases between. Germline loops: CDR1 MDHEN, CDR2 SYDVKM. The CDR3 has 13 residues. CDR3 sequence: CASSVGAANEQFF. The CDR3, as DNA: TGTGCCAGCAGCGTGGGGGCGGCTAATGAGCAGTTCTTC.

The CDR3 sequence: CASSRSGSSYGYTF. CDR3 DNA: TGTGCCAGCAGCCGCTCAGGGAGTTCCTATGGCTACACCTTC. The chain recombines TRBV27 with TRBJ1-2; D possibly corresponds to TRBD1 (5 bases). From germline, CDR1 is MNHEY and CDR2 SMNVEV (reference sequence). V was trimmed by 6 bases and J by 4 bases, leaving 15 bases between them. The CDR3 loop spans 14 amino acids.

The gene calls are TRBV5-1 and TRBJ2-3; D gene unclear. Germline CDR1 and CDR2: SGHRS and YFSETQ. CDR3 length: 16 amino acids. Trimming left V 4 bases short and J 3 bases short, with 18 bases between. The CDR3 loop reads CASSLGRGGRTDTQYF. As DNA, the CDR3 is TGCGCCAGCAGCCTAGGGCGTGGCGGAAGGACAGATACGCAGTATTTT.

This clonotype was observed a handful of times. CDR3: CASSPGLVFEQYF. CDR3 DNA sequence: TGTGCCAGCAGCCCGGGACTGGTCTTCGAGCAGTACTTC. This sequence joins TRBV9 and TRBJ2-7; D perhaps matches TRBD2 (6 bases). Germline V gene data show CDR1 as SGDLS and CDR2 as YYNGEE. The CDR3 runs to 13 residues. With 4 bases removed from V and 6 bases from J, the gap between germline ends came to 14 bases.

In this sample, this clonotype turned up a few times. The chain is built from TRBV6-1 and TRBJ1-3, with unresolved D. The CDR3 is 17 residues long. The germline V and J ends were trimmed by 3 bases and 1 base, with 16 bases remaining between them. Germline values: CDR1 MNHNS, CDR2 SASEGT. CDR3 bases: TGTGCCAGCAGTGATCTACCCGGTGCTGGTTCTGGAAACACCATATATTTT. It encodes CASSDLPGAGSGNTIYF.

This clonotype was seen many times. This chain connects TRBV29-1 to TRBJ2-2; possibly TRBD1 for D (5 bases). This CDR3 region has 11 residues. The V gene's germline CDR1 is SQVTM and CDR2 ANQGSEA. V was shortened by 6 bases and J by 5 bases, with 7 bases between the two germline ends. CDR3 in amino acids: CSVQGTGELFF. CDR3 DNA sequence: TGCAGCGTCCAGGGAACCGGGGAGCTGTTTTTT.

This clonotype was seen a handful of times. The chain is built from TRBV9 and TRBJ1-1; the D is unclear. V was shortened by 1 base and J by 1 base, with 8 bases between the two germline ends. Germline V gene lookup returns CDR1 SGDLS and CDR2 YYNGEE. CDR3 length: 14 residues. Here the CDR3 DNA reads TGTGCCAGCAGCGTACAACATGCGAACACTGAAGCTTTCTTT. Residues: CASSVQHANTEAFF.

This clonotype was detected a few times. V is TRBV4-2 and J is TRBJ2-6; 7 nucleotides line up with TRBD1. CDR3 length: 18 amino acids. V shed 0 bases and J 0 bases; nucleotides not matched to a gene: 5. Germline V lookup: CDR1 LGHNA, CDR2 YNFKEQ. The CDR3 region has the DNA TGTGCCAGCAGCCAAGATAGACAGGGTTTCTCTGGGGCCAACGTCCTGACTTTC. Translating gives CASSQDRQGFSGANVLTF.

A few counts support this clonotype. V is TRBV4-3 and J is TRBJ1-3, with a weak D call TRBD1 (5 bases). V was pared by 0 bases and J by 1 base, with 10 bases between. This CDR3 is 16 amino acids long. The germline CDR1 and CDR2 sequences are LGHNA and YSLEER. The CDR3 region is CASSQDLQGSGNTIYF. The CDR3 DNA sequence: TGCGCCAGCAGCCAAGATCTGCAGGGATCTGGAAACACCATATATTTT.

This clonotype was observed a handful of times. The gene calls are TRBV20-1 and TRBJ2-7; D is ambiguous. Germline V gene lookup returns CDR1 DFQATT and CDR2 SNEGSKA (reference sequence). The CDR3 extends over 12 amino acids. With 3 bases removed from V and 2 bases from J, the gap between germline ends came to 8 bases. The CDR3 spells CSASHPTYEQYF. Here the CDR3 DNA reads TGCAGTGCTAGTCACCCGACCTACGAGCAGTACTTC.

CDR3 nucleotides: TGTGCCAGCTCACCGAGGACGCAATCCTACGAGCAGTACTTC. Its translation is CASSPRTQSYEQYF. V is TRBV18 and J is TRBJ2-7; D not certain. CDR1 and CDR2 from the germline V gene are KGHSH and LQKENI. The CDR3 totals 14 residues. The germline V and J ends were trimmed by 3 bases and 1 base, with 10 bases remaining between them.

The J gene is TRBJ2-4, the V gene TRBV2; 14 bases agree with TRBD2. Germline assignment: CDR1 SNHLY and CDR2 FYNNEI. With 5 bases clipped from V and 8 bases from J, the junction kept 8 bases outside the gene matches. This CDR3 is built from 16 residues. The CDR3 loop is CASSRLAGGPLDIQYF. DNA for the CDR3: TGTGCCAGCAGTCGACTAGCGGGAGGGCCGCTGGACATTCAGTACTTC. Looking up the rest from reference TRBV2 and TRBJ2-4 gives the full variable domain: EPEVTQTPSHQVTQMGQEVILRCVPISNHLYFYWYRQILGQKVEFLVSFYNNEISEKSEIFDDQFSVERPDGSNFTLKIRSTKLEDSAMYFCASSRLAGGPLDIQYFGAGTRLSVL.

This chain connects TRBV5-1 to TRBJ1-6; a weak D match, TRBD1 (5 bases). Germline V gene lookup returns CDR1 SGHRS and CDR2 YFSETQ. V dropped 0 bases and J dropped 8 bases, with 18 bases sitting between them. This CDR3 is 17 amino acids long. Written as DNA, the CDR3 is TGCGCCAGCAGCTTGGTTCCTTTGCAGGGTGGGGATTCACCCCTCCACTTT. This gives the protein CASSLVPLQGGDSPLHF.